This TCR beta chain was sequenced during a study of blood T cell repertoires in COVID-19. Study at large: The United States, Italy and Spain supplied acute and convalescent COVID-19 samples. Sources were T cells, B-cell-depleted T cells, or PBMCs; the material itself was cDNA or gDNA.

This clone was seen only once. Original analysis: Counts of nucleated cells, estimated from reference gene primer amplification, were obtained. Sequencing used immunoSEQ multiplex PCR; TCRdb keeps in-frame clones, though not all of them. For V, J and clone size, that table is used; D and trimming come from the DNA. This sample yields about 310,000 clones, of which roughly 87% are seen a single time; 1% belongs to the top ten. Sequencing was performed on peripheral blood. This clonotype was obtained from a man aged 50-60 years with active or convalescent COVID-19.

The CDR3 reads CASTGQASSGNTIYF. As DNA, the CDR3 is TGTGCCAGCACGGGACAGGCCTCCTCTGGAAACACCATATATTTT. The V and J genes are TRBV19 and TRBJ1-3, with TRBD1 identical over 8 bases. V was pared by 9 bases and J by 0 bases, with 7 bases of the junction left unmatched. CDR3 size: 15 residues. Germline V gene lookup returns CDR1 LNHDA and CDR2 SQIVND (reference sequence).